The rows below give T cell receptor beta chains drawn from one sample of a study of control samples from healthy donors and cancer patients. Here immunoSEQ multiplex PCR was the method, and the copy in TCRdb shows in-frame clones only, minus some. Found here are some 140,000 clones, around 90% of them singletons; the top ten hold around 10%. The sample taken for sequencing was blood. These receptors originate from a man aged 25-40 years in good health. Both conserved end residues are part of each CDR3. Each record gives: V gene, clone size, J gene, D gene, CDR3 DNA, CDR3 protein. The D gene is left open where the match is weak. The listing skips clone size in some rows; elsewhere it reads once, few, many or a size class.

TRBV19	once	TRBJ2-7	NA	TGTGCCAGTAGTCTGTCGGGCCTGGGGGTTTCCTACGAGCAGTACTTC	CASSLSGLGVSYEQYF
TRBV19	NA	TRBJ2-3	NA	NA	CASTSGRAGDTQYF
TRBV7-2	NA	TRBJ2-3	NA	TGTGCCAGCAGCCCGGTTTCGAACGGGGTTAGCACAGATACGCAGTATTTT	CASSPVSNGVSTDTQYF
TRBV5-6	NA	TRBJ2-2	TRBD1	TGTGCCAGCAGCGCCGCCGACAGGGGGTACACCGGGGAGCTGTTTTTT	CASSAADRGYTGELFF
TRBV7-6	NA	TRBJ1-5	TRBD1	TGTGCCAGCAGCCCTGGACAGGGGAGGGCCGTGGCCCAGCATTTT	CASSPGQGRAVAQHF
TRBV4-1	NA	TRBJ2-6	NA	TGCGCCAGCAGCCTAGGAGCCTCTGGGGCCAACGTCCTGACTTTC	CASSLGASGANVLTF
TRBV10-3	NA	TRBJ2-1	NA	TGTGCCATCAGCGAAGAAGGAGGATCATTTGAGCAGTTCTTC	CAISEEGGSFEQFF
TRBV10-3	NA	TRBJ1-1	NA	TGTGCCACGCGCGACTTAGACGGGTACACTGAAGCTTTCTTT	CATRDLDGYTEAFF
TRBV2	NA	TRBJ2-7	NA	TGTGCCAGCAACGCGGTAGGACCTACCTACGAGCAGTACTTC	CASNAVGPTYEQYF
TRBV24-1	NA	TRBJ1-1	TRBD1	TGTGCCACCAGTGATTTGGGACAGGGAGGCAACACTGAAGCTTTCTTT	CATSDLGQGGNTEAFF
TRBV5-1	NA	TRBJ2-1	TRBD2	TGCGCCAGCAGCTGGGGACTAGCGGGCGCTAAGGTCTATTACAATGAGCAGTTCTTC	CASSWGLAGAKVYYNEQFF
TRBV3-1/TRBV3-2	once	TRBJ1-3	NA	TGTGCCAGCAGCCATTCTAGCTCTGGAAACACCATATATTTT	CASSHSSSGNTIYF
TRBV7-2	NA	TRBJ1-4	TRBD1	TGTGCCAGCAGCTTAGCTCGGTTTGGGACAGGGCTTGAAAAACTGTTTTTT	CASSLARFGTGLEKLFF
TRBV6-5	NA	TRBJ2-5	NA	TGTGCCAGCAGTTACGTTTCGATTCAAGAGACCCAGTACTTC	CASSYVSIQETQYF
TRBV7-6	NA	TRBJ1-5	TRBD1	TGTGCCAGCAGCTTAAGGGACAGGGGAAGTCAGCCCCAGCATTTT	CASSLRDRGSQPQHF
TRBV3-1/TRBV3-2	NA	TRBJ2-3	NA	TGTGCCAGCAGCCAAGAATCAGGACAAGACACAGATACGCAGTATTTT	CASSQESGQDTDTQYF
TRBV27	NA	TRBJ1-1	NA	TGTGCCAGCAGTTTGGGGGATAGGAACACTGAAGCTTTCTTT	CASSLGDRNTEAFF
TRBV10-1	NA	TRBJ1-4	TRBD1	TGCGCCAGCAGCCGGGACAGGGGTCCGGGAAAACTGTTTTTT	CASSRDRGPGKLFF
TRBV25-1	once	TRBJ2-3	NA	TGTGCCAGCAGTGAATTAGTCCCAGATACGCAGTATTTT	CASSELVPDTQYF
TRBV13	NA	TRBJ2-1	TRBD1	TGTGCCAGCAGCCCCCCGACAGGGCGCACCTACAATGAGCAGTTCTTC	CASSPPTGRTYNEQFF
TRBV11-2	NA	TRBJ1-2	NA	TGTGCCAGCAGCACGACCCGCGGTGGCTACACCTTC	CASSTTRGGYTF
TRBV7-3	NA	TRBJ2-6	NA	TGTGCCAGCAGCTTAAGTGGCGGATCTGGGGCCAACGTCCTGACTTTC	CASSLSGGSGANVLTF
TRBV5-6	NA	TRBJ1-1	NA	TGTGCCAGCAGCTTGGGAGTGACAGGTAGTAGCACTGAAGCTTTCTTT	CASSLGVTGSSTEAFF
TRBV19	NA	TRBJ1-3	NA	TGTGCCAGTAGGAGGGAACTTGGTGCGGACACCATATATTTT	CASRRELGADTIYF
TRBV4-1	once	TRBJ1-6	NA	TGCGCCAGCAGCCAAAGCCGAAACAGGGATTCACCCCTCCACTTT	CASSQSRNRDSPLHF
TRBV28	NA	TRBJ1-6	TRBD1	TGTGCCAGCAGTCGACTCTCAGGGACAGGCTCACCCCTCCACTTT	CASSRLSGTGSPLHF
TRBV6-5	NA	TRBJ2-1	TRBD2	TGTGCCAGCAGTTACTCACCGACTAGCGGGAGTCACCAGTTCTTC	CASSYSPTSGSHQFF
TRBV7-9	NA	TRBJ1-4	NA	TGTGCCAGCAGCTCGTTCGAAAAACTGTTTTTT	CASSSFEKLFF
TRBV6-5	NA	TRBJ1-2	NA	TGTGCCAGCAGAACGACCGGGACGGGTGGCTACACCTTC	CASRTTGTGGYTF
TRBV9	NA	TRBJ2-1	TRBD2	TGTGCCAGCAGCCGCTGGCGGGAGGGCCTGGATGAGCAGTTCTTC	CASSRWREGLDEQFF
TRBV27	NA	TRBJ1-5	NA	TGTGCCAGCAGGCCGGGACGAGGGTTGCGACCAAATCAGCCCCAGCATTTT	CASRPGRGLRPNQPQHF
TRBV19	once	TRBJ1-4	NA	TGTGCCAGTCATACAGGGTTAGCGACTAATGAAAAACTGTTTTTT	CASHTGLATNEKLFF
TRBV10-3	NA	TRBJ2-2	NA	TGTGCCATCAGTGAGTCTCGGCCGACCGGGGAGCTGTTTTTT	CAISESRPTGELFF
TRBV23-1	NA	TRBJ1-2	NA	TGCGCCAGCAGTCATCCCTCGGCGGGGGGGCCTGGAGGCTACACCTTC	CASSHPSAGGPGGYTF
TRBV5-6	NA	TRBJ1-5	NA	TGTGCCAGCAGCTTTTACAGTAGCAATCAGCCCCAGCATTTT	CASSFYSSNQPQHF
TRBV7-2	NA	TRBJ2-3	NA	TGTGCCAGCAGCTTAAACACCAATCCTAGCACAGATACGCAGTATTTT	CASSLNTNPSTDTQYF
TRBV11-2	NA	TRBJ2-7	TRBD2	TGTGCCAGCAGCTTAGAGAGGCTAGCGGGAGTAAACTACGAGCAGTACTTC	CASSLERLAGVNYEQYF
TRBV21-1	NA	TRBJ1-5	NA	TGTGCCAGCAGCAAAGGGGGAGGGCTTCCGGGACACTTAGAAACAGGGAATCAGCCCCAGCATTTT	CASSKGGGLPGHLETGNQPQHF
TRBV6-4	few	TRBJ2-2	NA	TGTGCCAGCAGGCCGGGACTCGACACCGGGGAGCTGTTTTTT	CASRPGLDTGELFF
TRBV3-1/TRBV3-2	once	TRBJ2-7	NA	TGTGCCAGCAGCCAAGGGGACTCCTTGAGGTCCTACGAGCAGTACTTC	CASSQGDSLRSYEQYF
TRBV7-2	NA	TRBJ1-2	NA	TGTGCCAACTCCCCCGTCACACCAGAGAGTAACTATGGCTACACCTTC	CANSPVTPESNYGYTF
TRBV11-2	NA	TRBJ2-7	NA	TGTGCCAGCAGCCCGGACAGCCACGGGGGCTACGAGCAGTACTTC	CASSPDSHGGYEQYF
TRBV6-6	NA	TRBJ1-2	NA	TGTGCCAGCAGTTATATGTACTACACCTTC	CASSYMYYTF
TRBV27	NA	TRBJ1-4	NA	TGTGCCAGCAGTTCCACAGGGAAGGGTGAAAAACTGTTTTTT	CASSSTGKGEKLFF
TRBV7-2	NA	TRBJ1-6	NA	TGTGCCAGTCGGGGGGGAGGTTCACCCCTCCACTTT	CASRGGGSPLHF
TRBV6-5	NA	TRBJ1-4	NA	TGTGCCAGCAGTTACTCGAAAGCTGCTAATGAAAAACTGTTTTTT	CASSYSKAANEKLFF
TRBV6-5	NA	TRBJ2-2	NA	TGTGCCAGCAGTTACTCGAACGGGGCTACCGAGCTGTTTTTT	CASSYSNGATELFF
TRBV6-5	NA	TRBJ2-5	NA	TGTGCCAGCAGTTATACTACAGGGTTAGAGACCCAGTACTTC	CASSYTTGLETQYF
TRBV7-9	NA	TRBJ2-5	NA	TGTGCCAGCAGCCTGGGGGGCCGGGAGACCCAGTACTTC	CASSLGGRETQYF
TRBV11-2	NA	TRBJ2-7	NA	TGTGCCAGCAGCTTAGCCTCGGAATACTACGAGCAGTACTTC	CASSLASEYYEQYF